This T cell receptor (beta chain) was recorded in a study of regulatory T cells in long-lasting Graves disease. Whole-study results and caveats: Repertoires from persistent disease leaned toward TRBV28, TRBJ1-2 and TRBJ2-5. The TCR repertoire of persistent Graves' patients was less diverse than that of newly diagnosed ones. With approximately 3,000 shared public clonotypes, persistent patients exceeded new patients, who shared about 1,000.

The sample holds many counts of this clonotype. Its antigen is as yet unknown. CDR1 is WNHNN and CDR2 is SYGVQD in the germline V gene (reference sequence). V was pared by 0 bases and J by 2 bases, with 7 bases between. The CDR3 extends over 14 amino acids. Time point denoted: persistent/refractory GD, antithyroid drugs over 5 years with positive TRAb. The TCR library was prepared using RNA isolated from PBMCs. The authors diagnosed Graves' disease using American Thyroid Association guidelines. Library construction for TCR beta used iRepertoire HTBI primers and Arm-PCR of CDR3 regions. TCRdb reprocessed the multiplex PCR reads with MiXCR, giving one entry per CDR3 protein. Altogether about 430,000 distinct CDR3 sequences are present, roughly 21% being singletons, with the ten largest covering around an eighth.

The origin of this receptor is a female donor with Graves disease. The material sequenced was peripheral blood mononuclear cells (PBMCs), taken when the disease was refractory, from a patient treated with antithyroid drugs. The V gene is TRBV10-1, the J gene TRBJ2-5, with D possibly matching TRBD2 (5 bases). DNA for the CDR3: TGCGCCAGCAGTGAGTCGCTAGCTCAAGAGACCCAGTACTTC. The encoded protein is CASSESLAQETQYF.